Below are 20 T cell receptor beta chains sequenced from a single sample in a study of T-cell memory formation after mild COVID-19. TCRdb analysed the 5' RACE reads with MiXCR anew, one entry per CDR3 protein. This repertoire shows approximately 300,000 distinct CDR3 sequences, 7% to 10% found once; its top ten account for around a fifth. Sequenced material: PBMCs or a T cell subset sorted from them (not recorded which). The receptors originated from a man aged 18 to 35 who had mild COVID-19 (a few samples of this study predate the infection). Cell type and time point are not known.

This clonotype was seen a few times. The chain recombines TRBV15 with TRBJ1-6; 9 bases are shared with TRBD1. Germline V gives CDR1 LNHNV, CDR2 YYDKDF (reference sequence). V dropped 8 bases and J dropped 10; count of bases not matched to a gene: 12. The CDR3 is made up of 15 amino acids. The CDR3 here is CATAFRGQGDSPLHF. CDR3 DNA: TGTGCCACCGCTTTTAGGGGACAGGGCGACTCACCCCTCCACTTT.

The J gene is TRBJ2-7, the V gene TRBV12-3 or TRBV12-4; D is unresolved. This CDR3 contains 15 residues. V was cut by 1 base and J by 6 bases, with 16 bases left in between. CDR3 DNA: TGTGCCAGCAGTTTAGTAACTGCGCCCTATTCCGAGCAGTACTTC. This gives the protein CASSLVTAPYSEQYF.

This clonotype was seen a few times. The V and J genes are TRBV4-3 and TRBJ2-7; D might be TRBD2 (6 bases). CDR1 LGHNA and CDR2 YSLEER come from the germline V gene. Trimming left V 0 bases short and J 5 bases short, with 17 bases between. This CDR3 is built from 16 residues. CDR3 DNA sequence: TGCGCCAGCAGCCAAGATCCCGGAGGGCAGGCCGACGAGCAGTACTTC. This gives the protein CASSQDPGGQADEQYF.

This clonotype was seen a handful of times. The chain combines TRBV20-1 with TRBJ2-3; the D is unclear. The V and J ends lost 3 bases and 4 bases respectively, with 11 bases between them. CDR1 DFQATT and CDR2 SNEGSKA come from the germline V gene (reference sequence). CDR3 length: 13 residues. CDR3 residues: CSASISTADTQYF. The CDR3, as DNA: TGCAGTGCTAGTATTAGCACTGCAGATACGCAGTATTTT.

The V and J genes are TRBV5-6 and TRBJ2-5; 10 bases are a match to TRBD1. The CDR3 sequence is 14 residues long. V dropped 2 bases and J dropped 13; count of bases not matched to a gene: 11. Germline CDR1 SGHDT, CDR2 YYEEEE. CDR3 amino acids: CASSFGGQGRSGYF. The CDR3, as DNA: TGTGCCAGCAGCTTTGGGGGACAGGGGCGGTCGGGGTACTTC. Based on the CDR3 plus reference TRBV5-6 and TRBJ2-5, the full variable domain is DAGVTQSPTHLIKTRGQQVTLRCSPKSGHDTVSWYQQALGQGPQFIFQYYEEEERQRGNFPDRFSGHQFPNYSSELNVNALLLGDSALYLCASSFGGQGRSGYFGPGTRLLVL.

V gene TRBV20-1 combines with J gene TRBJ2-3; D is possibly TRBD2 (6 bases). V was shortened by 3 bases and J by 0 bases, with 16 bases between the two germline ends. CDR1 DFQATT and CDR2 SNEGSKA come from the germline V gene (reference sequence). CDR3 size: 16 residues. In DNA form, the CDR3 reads TGCAGTGCTAGCCCCGGGACTCGTACTAGCACAGATACGCAGTATTTT. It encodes CSASPGTRTSTDTQYF.

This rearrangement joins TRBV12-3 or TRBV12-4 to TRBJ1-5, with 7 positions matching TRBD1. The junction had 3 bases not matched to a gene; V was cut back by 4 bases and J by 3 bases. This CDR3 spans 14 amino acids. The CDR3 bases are TGTGCCAGCAGTTCGACAGGGAACAATCAGCCCCAGCATTTT. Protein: CASSSTGNNQPQHF.

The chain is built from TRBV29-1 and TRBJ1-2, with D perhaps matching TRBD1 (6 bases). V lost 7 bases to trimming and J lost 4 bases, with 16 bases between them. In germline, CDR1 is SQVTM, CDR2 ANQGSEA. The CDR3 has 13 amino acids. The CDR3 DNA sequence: TGCAGCGCCTGGGCCGAACAGGGCTATGGCTACACCTTC. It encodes CSAWAEQGYGYTF.

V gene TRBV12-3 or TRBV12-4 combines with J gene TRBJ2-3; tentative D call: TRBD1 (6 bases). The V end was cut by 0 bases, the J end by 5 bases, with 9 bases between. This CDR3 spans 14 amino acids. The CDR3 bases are TGTGCCAGCAGTTTAGCGCCAGGGGTAGATACGCAGTATTTT. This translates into CASSLAPGVDTQYF.

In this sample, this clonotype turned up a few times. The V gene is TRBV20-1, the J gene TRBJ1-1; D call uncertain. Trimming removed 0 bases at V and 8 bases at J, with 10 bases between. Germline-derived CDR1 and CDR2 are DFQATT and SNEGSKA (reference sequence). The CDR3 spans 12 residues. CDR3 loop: CSARDIHSEAFF. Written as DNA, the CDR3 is TGCAGTGCTAGAGACATACACTCGGAAGCTTTCTTT.

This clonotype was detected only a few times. CDR3 amino acids: CASVERTRVMNTEAFF. The CDR3 DNA is TGTGCCAGCGTTGAACGGACCCGGGTTATGAACACTGAAGCTTTCTTT. The chain links TRBV28 to TRBJ1-1; no clear D. CDR3 length: 16 amino acids. Germline-derived CDR1 and CDR2 are MDHEN and SYDVKM. Trimming pared 8 bases from V and 0 bases from J, leaving 19 bases between.

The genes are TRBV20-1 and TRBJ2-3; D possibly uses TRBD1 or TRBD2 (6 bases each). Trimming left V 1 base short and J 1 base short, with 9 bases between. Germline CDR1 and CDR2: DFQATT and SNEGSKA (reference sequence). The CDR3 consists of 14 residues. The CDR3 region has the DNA TGCAGTGCTAGAGGGGGGGCGGGCACAGATACGCAGTATTTT. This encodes CSARGGAGTDTQYF.

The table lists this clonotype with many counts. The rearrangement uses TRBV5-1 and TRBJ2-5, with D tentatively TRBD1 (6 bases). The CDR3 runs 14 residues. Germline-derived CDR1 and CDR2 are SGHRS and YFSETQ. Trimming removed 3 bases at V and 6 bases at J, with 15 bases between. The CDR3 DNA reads TGCGCCAGCAGCTCAGGACAGAGCCTTAAGACCCAGTACTTC. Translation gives CASSSGQSLKTQYF.

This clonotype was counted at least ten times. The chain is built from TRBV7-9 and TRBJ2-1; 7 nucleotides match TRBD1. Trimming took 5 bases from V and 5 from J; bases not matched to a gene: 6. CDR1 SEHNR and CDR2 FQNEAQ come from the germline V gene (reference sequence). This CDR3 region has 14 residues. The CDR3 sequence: CASSGRGQNNEQFF. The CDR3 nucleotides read TGTGCCAGCAGCGGCAGGGGACAGAACAATGAGCAGTTCTTC.

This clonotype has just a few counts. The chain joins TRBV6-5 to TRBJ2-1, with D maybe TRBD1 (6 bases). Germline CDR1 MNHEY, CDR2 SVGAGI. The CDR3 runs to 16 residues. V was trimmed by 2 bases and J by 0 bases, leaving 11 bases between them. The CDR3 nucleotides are TGTGCCAGCAGTTACGGGGGCCTTAGCTCCTACAATGAGCAGTTCTTC. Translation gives CASSYGGLSSYNEQFF.

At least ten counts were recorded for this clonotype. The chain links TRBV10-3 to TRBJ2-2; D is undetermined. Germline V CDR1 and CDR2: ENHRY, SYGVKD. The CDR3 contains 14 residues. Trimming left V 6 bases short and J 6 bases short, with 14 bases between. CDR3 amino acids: CAIRLVLGSGELFF. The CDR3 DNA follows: TGTGCCATCAGGCTAGTCCTGGGCTCCGGGGAGCTGTTTTTT.

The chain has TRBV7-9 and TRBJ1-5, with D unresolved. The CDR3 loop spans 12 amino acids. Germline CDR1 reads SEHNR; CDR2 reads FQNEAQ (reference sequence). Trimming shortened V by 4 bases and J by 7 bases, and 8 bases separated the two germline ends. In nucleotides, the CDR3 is TGTGCCAGCAGCTCCTTTAAGCAGCCCCAGCATTTT. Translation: CASSSFKQPQHF.

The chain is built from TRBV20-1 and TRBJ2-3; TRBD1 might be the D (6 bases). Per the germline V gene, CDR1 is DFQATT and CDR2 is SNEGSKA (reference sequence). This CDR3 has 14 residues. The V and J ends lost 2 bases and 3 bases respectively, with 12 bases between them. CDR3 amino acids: CSARKTGWTDTQYF. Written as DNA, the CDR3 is TGCAGTGCTAGAAAGACAGGATGGACAGATACGCAGTATTTT.

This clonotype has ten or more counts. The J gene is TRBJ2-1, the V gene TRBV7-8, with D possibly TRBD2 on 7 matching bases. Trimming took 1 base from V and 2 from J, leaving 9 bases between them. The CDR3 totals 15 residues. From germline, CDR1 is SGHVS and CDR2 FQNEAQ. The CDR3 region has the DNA TGTGCCAGCAGCTTAGGGCGGGGGCCCTACAATGAGCAGTTCTTC. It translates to CASSLGRGPYNEQFF.

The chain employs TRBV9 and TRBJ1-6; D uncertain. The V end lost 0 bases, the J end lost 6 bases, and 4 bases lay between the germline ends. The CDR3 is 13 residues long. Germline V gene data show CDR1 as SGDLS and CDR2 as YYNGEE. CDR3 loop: CASSVVVNSPLHF. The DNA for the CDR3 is TGTGCCAGCAGCGTAGTTGTTAATTCACCCCTCCACTTT.